These 11 T cell receptor beta chains originate from one sample sequenced in a study of shared clonotypes between healthy human individuals. Sequencing used immunoSEQ multiplex PCR; TCRdb keeps in-frame clones, though not all of them. There are about 2.4 million clones in the sample; 80% to 95% occur only once, and 0.36% lies in the top ten. The sequenced sample was naive CD4+ T cells from PBMCs. Subset meaning: CD45RA+ positively selected. All receptors derive from a man aged 18 to 30 in good health. Some clones in this sample may be carry-over from other donors' samples.

The genes are TRBV7-9 and TRBJ1-3, with D unresolved. The V gene lost 1 base and the J gene lost 0 bases, with 10 bases spanning the gap. Germline CDR1 and CDR2: SEHNR and FQNEAQ (reference sequence). There are 16 residues in the CDR3. CDR3 sequence: CASSLGTLSSGNTIYF. The CDR3 DNA follows: TGTGCCAGCAGCTTAGGGACGCTGAGCTCTGGAAACACCATATATTTT.

The chain employs TRBV4-3 and TRBJ2-2; 8 positions agree with TRBD1. Germline values: CDR1 LGHNA, CDR2 YSLEER. The CDR3 is 18 residues long. V lost 0 bases and J lost 0; bases outside the gene matches: 6. The CDR3 DNA sequence: TGCGCCAGCAGCCAAGACGACAGGGGCCTTCCGAACACCGGGGAGCTGTTTTTT. Translated, it gives CASSQDDRGLPNTGELFF.

The chain uses TRBV7-3 and TRBJ2-1, with TRBD2 as a possible D gene (6 bases). CDR3 length equals 13 residues. The germline V and J ends were trimmed by 3 bases and 9 bases, with 12 bases remaining between them. Germline CDR1 reads SGHTA; CDR2 reads FQGTGA. The CDR3 coding sequence is TGTGCCAGCAGCTTGCACCCGCGGGGTGAGCAGTTCTTC. Translating it yields CASSLHPRGEQFF.

The chain combines TRBV6-1 with TRBJ2-7, with 8 bases identical to TRBD2. This CDR3 comprises 15 residues. The J segment lost 0 bases and the V segment lost 7 bases, leaving 8 bases of the junction unmatched. Germline CDR1 is MNHNS and CDR2 is SASEGT. The CDR3 nucleotides read TGTGCCAGCACCCGGGGGGGGCCCAGCTCCTACGAGCAGTACTTC. Translation: CASTRGGPSSYEQYF.

DNA of the CDR3: TGCGCCAGCAGCCCTACAGGGGTTCAGCCCCAGCATTTT. It codes for CASSPTGVQPQHF. The chain combines TRBV4-3 with TRBJ1-5; 7 bases fit TRBD1. After removal of 4 bases from V and 6 bases from J, the junction contained 3 bases not matched to a gene. Germline CDR1 is LGHNA and CDR2 is YSLEER. The CDR3 contains 13 residues.

The V and J genes are TRBV5-1 and TRBJ1-3; D is possibly TRBD1 (5 bases). CDR3 length: 13 residues. CDR1 is SGHRS, CDR2 YFSETQ, per germline. Deletions cut 0 bases from V and 8 bases from J, with 9 bases between. The CDR3, as DNA: TGCGCCAGCAGCTTGGAAGAGGGGTACACCATATATTTT. Residues: CASSLEEGYTIYF.

Points on this clone: The sample has other DNA sequences that encode this CDR3 too. This rearrangement joins TRBV7-9 to TRBJ1-1, with a possible D match to TRBD1 (5 bases). Germline V gives CDR1 SEHNR, CDR2 FQNEAQ (reference sequence). With 1 base removed from V and 8 bases from J, the gap between germline ends came to 8 bases. This CDR3 comprises 12 residues. CDR3 DNA sequence: TGTGCCAGCAGCTTAGATGGGACGGAAGCTTTCTTT. It yields the protein CASSLDGTEAFF.

CDR3: CATSRRQSNQPQHF. The CDR3 coding sequence is TGTGCCACCAGCAGGAGACAATCTAATCAGCCCCAGCATTTT. J is TRBJ1-5 and V is TRBV15; no clear D. The CDR3 consists of 14 residues. V was shortened by 3 bases and J by 4 bases, with 10 bases between the two germline ends. Germline V gives CDR1 LNHNV, CDR2 YYDKDF (reference sequence).

The chain recombines TRBV30 with TRBJ1-1, with 10 bases identical to TRBD1. The CDR3 consists of 15 residues. J was trimmed by 5 bases and V by 3 bases; bases with no gene match: 9. Per the germline V gene, CDR1 is GTSNPN and CDR2 is SVGIG (reference sequence). CDR3 protein: CAWSHRQGAETEAFF. As DNA, the CDR3 is TGTGCCTGGAGCCATCGACAGGGGGCAGAAACTGAAGCTTTCTTT.

The chain couples TRBV5-4 to TRBJ1-4; no clear D gene. CDR3 length: 14 residues. Germline-derived CDR1 and CDR2 are SGHNT and YYREEE (reference sequence). The V end lost 0 bases, the J end lost 2 bases, and 5 bases lay between the germline ends. CDR3 sequence reads: CASSLDGTNEKLFF. The CDR3 DNA sequence: TGTGCCAGCAGCTTGGATGGTACTAATGAAAAACTGTTTTTT.

CDR3: CASSQDPSTEAFF. CDR3 bases: TGCGCCAGCAGCCAGGACCCTAGCACTGAAGCTTTCTTT. The rearrangement uses TRBV5-1 and TRBJ1-1, with unresolved D. Trimming removed 4 bases at V and 4 bases at J, with 11 bases between. The CDR3 contains 13 residues. CDR1 is SGHRS and CDR2 is YFSETQ in the germline V gene.